This is a list of T cell receptor beta chains from one sample in a study of T cell repertoires in cytomegalovirus infection. TCRdb redid the calling of the reads with MiXCR, one entry per CDR3 protein. The sample holds about a million distinct CDR3 sequences, around 29% seen once. No antigen is known for these receptors. Sequences were derived from cultured CD8+ T cells from PBMCs, sampled from culture after CMV antigen stimulation. The receptor set was obtained from a human donor in good health (CMV status not recorded). Some clones in this sample may be carry-over from other donors' samples. The CDR3 runs from the conserved cysteine through the conserved F or W. A D gene is named only where the DNA matches it firmly. Expanded clones are given a class, and other clones once, few, many or no size at all.

clone_size: few; d_call: NA; j_call: TRBJ2-3; v_call: TRBV27; cdr3_nt: TGTGCCAGCAGTGGCCACAGGGTGACAGATACGCAGTATTTT; cdr3_aa: CASSGHRVTDTQYF
clone_size: NA; d_call: TRBD2; j_call: TRBJ2-1; v_call: TRBV7-8; cdr3_nt: TGTGCCAGCAGCTTACCTAGCGGGGGGCTTCTTGAGCAGTTCTTC; cdr3_aa: CASSLPSGGLLEQFF
clone_size: NA; d_call: NA; j_call: TRBJ2-3; v_call: TRBV6-6; cdr3_nt: TGTGCCAGCAGTCTCCCGGTGGGCGCAGCGATACTTGCGCAGTATTTT; cdr3_aa: CASSLPVGAAILAQYF
clone_size: NA; d_call: NA; j_call: TRBJ2-7; v_call: TRBV14; cdr3_nt: TGTGCCAGCAGCCAAGTTCCCGGGGTCCACGAGCAGTACTTC; cdr3_aa: CASSQVPGVHEQYF
clone_size: NA; d_call: NA; j_call: TRBJ1-6; v_call: TRBV9; cdr3_nt: TGTGCCAGCAGCGAGGACGGCGGGCGGTCACCCCTCCACTTT; cdr3_aa: CASSEDGGRSPLHF
clone_size: few; d_call: TRBD2; j_call: TRBJ2-7; v_call: TRBV7-7; cdr3_nt: TGTGCTAGCAGCTTAGCCAGCGGGAGACAATACGAGCAGTACTTC; cdr3_aa: CASSLASGRQYEQYF
clone_size: few; d_call: NA; j_call: TRBJ1-6; v_call: TRBV27; cdr3_nt: TGTGCCAGCTCGTTTGGGGGGAGCTCACCCCTCCACTTT; cdr3_aa: CASSFGGSSPLHF
clone_size: few; d_call: TRBD1; j_call: TRBJ2-2; v_call: TRBV7-4; cdr3_nt: TGTGCCAGCAGCTTAGAGGGGGCAGCCGGGGAGCTGTTTTTT; cdr3_aa: CASSLEGAAGELFF
clone_size: many; d_call: TRBD1; j_call: TRBJ1-6; v_call: TRBV7-6; cdr3_nt: TGTGCCAGCAGCATGACAGGGCCAGGTTCACCCCTCCACTTT; cdr3_aa: CASSMTGPGSPLHF
clone_size: NA; d_call: NA; j_call: TRBJ2-1; v_call: TRBV3-1; cdr3_nt: TGTGCCAGCAGCCAAGGATTTGTGGGGCCCGAGGATGAGCAGTTCTTC; cdr3_aa: CASSQGFVGPEDEQFF
clone_size: few; d_call: NA; j_call: TRBJ1-1; v_call: TRBV19; cdr3_nt: TGTGCCAGTAGTAAAGACGGCAACACTGAAGCTTTCTTT; cdr3_aa: CASSKDGNTEAFF
clone_size: NA; d_call: NA; j_call: TRBJ1-1; v_call: TRBV7-3; cdr3_nt: TGTGCCAGCACCCTAAGGGGGGTTCAGGCTTTCTTT; cdr3_aa: CASTLRGVQAFF
clone_size: many; d_call: NA; j_call: TRBJ2-7; v_call: TRBV7-6; cdr3_nt: TGTGCCAGCAGCTTCGGGACAAGCTCCTACGAGCAGTACTTC; cdr3_aa: CASSFGTSSYEQYF
clone_size: NA; d_call: NA; j_call: TRBJ1-5; v_call: TRBV4-3; cdr3_nt: TGCGCCAGCAGCCTCACGGGACTTGAACAGCCCCAGCATTTT; cdr3_aa: CASSLTGLEQPQHF
clone_size: NA; d_call: TRBD1; j_call: TRBJ2-7; v_call: TRBV10-3; cdr3_nt: TGTGCCATCACCGAAGGACAGGGAATCTACGAGCAGTACTTC; cdr3_aa: CAITEGQGIYEQYF
clone_size: many; d_call: NA; j_call: TRBJ1-2; v_call: TRBV7-8; cdr3_nt: TGTGCCAGCAGCTTAAAAGGAGCCACCGCCTATGGCTACACCTTC; cdr3_aa: CASSLKGATAYGYTF
clone_size: few; d_call: TRBD1; j_call: TRBJ1-5; v_call: TRBV10-3; cdr3_nt: TGTGCCATCAGTGATAAGCGACAGGGTAATCAGCCCCAGCATTTT; cdr3_aa: CAISDKRQGNQPQHF
clone_size: NA; d_call: NA; j_call: TRBJ2-5; v_call: TRBV7-6; cdr3_nt: TGTGCTAGCAGCTTACCCAAGGGGACGACCCAGTACTTC; cdr3_aa: CASSLPKGTTQYF
clone_size: few; d_call: TRBD1; j_call: TRBJ2-7; v_call: TRBV28; cdr3_nt: TGTGCCAGCAGTGGACAGGGGATACTATTCTCCTACGAGCAGTACTTC; cdr3_aa: CASSGQGILFSYEQYF
clone_size: NA; d_call: TRBD1; j_call: TRBJ2-6; v_call: TRBV4-2; cdr3_nt: TGTGCCAGCAGCCAAGATCGGGACAGCACTGGGGCCAACGTCCTGACTTTC; cdr3_aa: CASSQDRDSTGANVLTF
clone_size: NA; d_call: TRBD2; j_call: TRBJ2-5; v_call: TRBV7-7; cdr3_nt: TGTGCTAGCAGCTTAGTCCCTGCGGGGGGACGACAAGAGACCCAGTACTTC; cdr3_aa: CASSLVPAGGRQETQYF
clone_size: few; d_call: NA; j_call: TRBJ1-5; v_call: TRBV12-3/TRBV12-4; cdr3_nt: TGTGCCAGCAGGCCTCCAGGGGACTCAATTCAGCCCCAGCATTTT; cdr3_aa: CASRPPGDSIQPQHF
clone_size: many; d_call: NA; j_call: TRBJ1-5; v_call: TRBV7-9; cdr3_nt: TGTGCCAGCAGCTTAGGGGCATATCGCAATCAGCCCCAGCATTTT; cdr3_aa: CASSLGAYRNQPQHF
clone_size: few; d_call: NA; j_call: TRBJ2-5; v_call: TRBV4-1; cdr3_nt: TGCGCCAGCAGCCGAGATTCGAGAGGGCAAGAGACCCAGTACTTC; cdr3_aa: CASSRDSRGQETQYF
clone_size: NA; d_call: NA; j_call: TRBJ2-5; v_call: TRBV28; cdr3_nt: TGTGCCAGCAGTTTGCGACTATCGTACCAAGAGACCCAGTACTTC; cdr3_aa: CASSLRLSYQETQYF
clone_size: few; d_call: NA; j_call: TRBJ1-6; v_call: TRBV12-3/TRBV12-4; cdr3_nt: TGTGCCAGCAAACCCCCAGGGGATTCACCCCTCCACTTT; cdr3_aa: CASKPPGDSPLHF
clone_size: few; d_call: TRBD1; j_call: TRBJ1-3; v_call: TRBV7-6; cdr3_nt: TGTGCCAGCAGCGAAGGACAGGGCTGGACCATATATTTT; cdr3_aa: CASSEGQGWTIYF
clone_size: NA; d_call: TRBD2; j_call: TRBJ2-7; v_call: TRBV6-5; cdr3_nt: TGTGCCAGCAGTTACAGACTAGCGGGAAGCTCCTACGAGCAGTACTTC; cdr3_aa: CASSYRLAGSSYEQYF
clone_size: NA; d_call: NA; j_call: TRBJ1-3; v_call: TRBV19; cdr3_nt: TGTGCCAGTAGTACCCCGGACTTACCTGGAAACACCATATATTTT; cdr3_aa: CASSTPDLPGNTIYF
clone_size: few; d_call: NA; j_call: TRBJ2-7; v_call: TRBV6-1; cdr3_nt: TGTGCCAGCACCAGAGATAGGTTCAGCTCCTACGAGCAGTACTTC; cdr3_aa: CASTRDRFSSYEQYF
clone_size: NA; d_call: TRBD1; j_call: TRBJ2-5; v_call: TRBV14; cdr3_nt: TGTGCCAGCAGCAAGGGGGCACGAATCCAAGAGACCCAGTACTTC; cdr3_aa: CASSKGARIQETQYF
clone_size: NA; d_call: TRBD1; j_call: TRBJ2-3; v_call: TRBV19; cdr3_nt: TGTGCCACGGACAGGGGGCATAGAGATACGCAGTATTTT; cdr3_aa: CATDRGHRDTQYF
clone_size: NA; d_call: NA; j_call: TRBJ1-1; v_call: TRBV27; cdr3_nt: TGTGCCAGCAGTTACCAGGCGAACACTGAAGCTTTCTTT; cdr3_aa: CASSYQANTEAFF
clone_size: NA; d_call: NA; j_call: TRBJ1-1; v_call: TRBV7-8; cdr3_nt: TGTGCCAGCAGCCCATCGAAGGGGCTGGTAGCTTTCTTT; cdr3_aa: CASSPSKGLVAFF
clone_size: NA; d_call: NA; j_call: TRBJ1-1; v_call: TRBV19; cdr3_nt: TGTGCCAGTATCCGTCGGGCAGTGAACACTGAAGCTTTCTTT; cdr3_aa: CASIRRAVNTEAFF
clone_size: many; d_call: NA; j_call: TRBJ2-1; v_call: TRBV12-5; cdr3_nt: TGTGCTAGTGGTTTGACAACTAGAGGGGGTGGCTATGAGCAGTTCTTC; cdr3_aa: CASGLTTRGGGYEQFF
clone_size: NA; d_call: NA; j_call: TRBJ2-7; v_call: TRBV12-3/TRBV12-4; cdr3_nt: TGTGCCAGCAGTTTTCGTCAGAACAACTACGAGCAGTACTTC; cdr3_aa: CASSFRQNNYEQYF